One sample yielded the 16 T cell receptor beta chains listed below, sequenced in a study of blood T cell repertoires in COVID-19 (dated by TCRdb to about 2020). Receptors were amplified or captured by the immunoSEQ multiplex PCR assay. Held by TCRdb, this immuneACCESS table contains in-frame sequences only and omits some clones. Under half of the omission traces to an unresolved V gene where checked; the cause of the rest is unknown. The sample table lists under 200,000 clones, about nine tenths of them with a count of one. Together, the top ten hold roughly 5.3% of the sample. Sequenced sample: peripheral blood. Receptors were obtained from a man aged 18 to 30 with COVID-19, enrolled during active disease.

CDR3 nucleotide sequence: TGTGCCTGGAGCACGACGGGAGGGGCCAACGTCCTGACTTTC. It encodes CAWSTTGGANVLTF. This chain connects TRBV30 to TRBJ2-6; D is perhaps TRBD2 (5 bases). With 3 bases removed from V and 4 bases from J, the gap between germline ends came to 10 bases. The CDR3 is 14 residues long. CDR1 and CDR2 from the germline V gene are GTSNPN and SVGIG (reference sequence).

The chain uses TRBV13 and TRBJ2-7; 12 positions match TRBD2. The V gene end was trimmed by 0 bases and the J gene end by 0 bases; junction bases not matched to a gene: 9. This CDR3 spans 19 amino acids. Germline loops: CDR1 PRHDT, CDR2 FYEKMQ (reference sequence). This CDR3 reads CASSLGVWTSGTTSYEQYF. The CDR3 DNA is TGTGCCAGCAGCTTAGGAGTCTGGACTAGCGGGACTACCTCCTACGAGCAGTACTTC.

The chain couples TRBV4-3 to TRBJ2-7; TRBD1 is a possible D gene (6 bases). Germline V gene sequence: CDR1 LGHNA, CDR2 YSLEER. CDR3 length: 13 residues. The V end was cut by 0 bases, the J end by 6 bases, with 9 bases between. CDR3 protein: CASSQDQGREQYF. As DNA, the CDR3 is TGCGCCAGCAGCCAAGACCAGGGGCGCGAGCAGTACTTC.

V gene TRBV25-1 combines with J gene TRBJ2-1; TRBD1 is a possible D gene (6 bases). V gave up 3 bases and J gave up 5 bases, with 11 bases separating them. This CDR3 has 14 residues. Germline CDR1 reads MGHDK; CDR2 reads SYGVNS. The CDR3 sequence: CASSDWTDDNEQFF. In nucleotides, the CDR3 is TGTGCCAGCAGTGATTGGACAGACGACAATGAGCAGTTCTTC.

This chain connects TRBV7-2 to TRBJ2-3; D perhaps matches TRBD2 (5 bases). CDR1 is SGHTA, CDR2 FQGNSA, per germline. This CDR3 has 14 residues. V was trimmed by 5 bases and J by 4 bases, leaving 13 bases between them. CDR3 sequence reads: CASSPIATADTQYF. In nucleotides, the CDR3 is TGTGCCAGCAGCCCAATAGCGACGGCAGATACGCAGTATTTT.

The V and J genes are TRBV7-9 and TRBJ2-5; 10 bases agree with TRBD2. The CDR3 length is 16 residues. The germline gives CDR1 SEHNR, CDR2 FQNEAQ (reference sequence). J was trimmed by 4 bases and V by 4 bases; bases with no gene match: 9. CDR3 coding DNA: TGTGCCAGCAGCTCCAGGGGGGTAGCGGGAGGAGAGACCCAGTACTTC. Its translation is CASSSRGVAGGETQYF.

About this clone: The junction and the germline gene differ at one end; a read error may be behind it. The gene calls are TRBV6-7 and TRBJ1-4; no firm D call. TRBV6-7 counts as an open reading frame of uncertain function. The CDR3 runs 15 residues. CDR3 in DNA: TGTGCCAGCAGCACCATGGAGGGCGTAGATGAAAAACTGCTTTTT. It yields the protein CASSTMEGVDEKLLF.

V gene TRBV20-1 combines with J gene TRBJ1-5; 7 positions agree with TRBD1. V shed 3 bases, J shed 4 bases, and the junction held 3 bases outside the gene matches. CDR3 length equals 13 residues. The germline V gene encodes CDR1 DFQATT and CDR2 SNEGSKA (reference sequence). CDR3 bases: TGCAGTGCTAGTGCAGGGGGGAATCAGCCCCAGCATTTT. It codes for CSASAGGNQPQHF.

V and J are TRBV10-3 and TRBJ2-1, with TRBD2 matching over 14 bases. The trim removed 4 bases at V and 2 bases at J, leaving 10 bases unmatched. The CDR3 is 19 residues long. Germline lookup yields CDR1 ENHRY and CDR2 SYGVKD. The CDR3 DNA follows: TGTGCCATCAGTGGGGCAGGACTAGCGGGAGGAAGGACCTACAATGAGCAGTTCTTC. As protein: CAISGAGLAGGRTYNEQFF.

CDR3 in DNA: TGTGCCAGTAGTATCAGGAGGGAGTCCTACGAGCAGTACTTC. Translated: CASSIRRESYEQYF. The V and J genes are TRBV19 and TRBJ2-7; D perhaps matches TRBD2 (6 bases). Trimming shortened V by 3 bases and J by 1 base, and 10 bases separated the two germline ends. The CDR3 totals 14 residues. Germline V gene lookup returns CDR1 LNHDA and CDR2 SQIVND (reference sequence).

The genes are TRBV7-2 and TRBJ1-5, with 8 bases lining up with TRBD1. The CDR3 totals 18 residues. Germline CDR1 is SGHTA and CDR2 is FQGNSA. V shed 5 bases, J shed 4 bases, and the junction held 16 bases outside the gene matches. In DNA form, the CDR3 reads TGTGCCAGCAGCCCTGGGGACAGGATCGGGAGAAAGAATCAGCCCCAGCATTTT. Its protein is CASSPGDRIGRKNQPQHF.

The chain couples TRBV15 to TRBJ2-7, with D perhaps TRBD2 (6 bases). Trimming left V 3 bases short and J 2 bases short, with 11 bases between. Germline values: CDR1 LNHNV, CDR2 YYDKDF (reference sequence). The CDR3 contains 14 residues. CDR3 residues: CATSSGGIPYEQYF. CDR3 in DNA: TGTGCCACCAGCAGCGGGGGAATACCCTACGAGCAGTACTTC.

The CDR3 DNA sequence: TGTGCCAGCAGTATACAGGGAGGGGGATATGAGCAGTTCTTC. Translating gives CASSIQGGGYEQFF. The chain employs TRBV2 and TRBJ2-1, with TRBD2 as a possible D gene (7 bases). Germline loops: CDR1 SNHLY, CDR2 FYNNEI. The CDR3 has 14 amino acids. Between the trimmed V and J ends, which lost 5 bases and 8 bases, there was a span of 16 bases. Combining the CDR3 with reference TRBV2 and TRBJ2-1 gives the whole variable domain EPEVTQTPSHQVTQMGQEVILRCVPISNHLYFYWYRQILGQKVEFLVSFYNNEISEKSEIFDDQFSVERPDGSNFTLKIRSTKLEDSAMYFCASSIQGGGYEQFFGPGTRLTVL.

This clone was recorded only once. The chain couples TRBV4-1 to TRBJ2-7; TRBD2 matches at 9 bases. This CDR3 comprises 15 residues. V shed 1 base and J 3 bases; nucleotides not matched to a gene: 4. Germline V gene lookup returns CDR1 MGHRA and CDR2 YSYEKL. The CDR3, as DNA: TGCGCCAGCAGCCAAGGACTAGCGGAGATCTACGAGCAGTACTTC. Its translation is CASSQGLAEIYEQYF.

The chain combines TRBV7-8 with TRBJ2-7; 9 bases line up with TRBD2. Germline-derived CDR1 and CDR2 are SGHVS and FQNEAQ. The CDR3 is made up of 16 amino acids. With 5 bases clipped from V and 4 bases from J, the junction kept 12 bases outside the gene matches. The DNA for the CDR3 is TGTGCCAGCAGCCCCACCCCAGCGGGAGGTGGATACGAGCAGTACTTC. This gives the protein CASSPTPAGGGYEQYF.

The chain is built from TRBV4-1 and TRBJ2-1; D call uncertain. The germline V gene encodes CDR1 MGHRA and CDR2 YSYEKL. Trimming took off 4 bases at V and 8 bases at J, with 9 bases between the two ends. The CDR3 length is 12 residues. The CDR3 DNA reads TGCGCCAGCAGCCGAACTCATGATGAGCAGTTCTTC. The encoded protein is CASSRTHDEQFF.